Shown below are 30 T cell receptor beta chains from a single sample sequenced in a study of T cell clonotyping in hematopoietic cell transplantation (dated by TCRdb to the early 2020s). The receptor library was made with the immunoSEQ multiplex PCR assay. TCRdb limited this immuneACCESS table to in-frame rearrangements with V and J called. A share of clones is missing; checked studies link under half to unresolved V genes, and the rest is unexplained. The sample table holds approximately 25,000 clones, of which approximately 94% were seen once. Clones ranked in the top ten supply approximately 1.3% of the sample. The sample taken for sequencing was peripheral blood mononuclear cells. These TCRs come from a man over 45 in good health. Some clones in this sample may be carry-over from other donors' samples.

This clone was detected once. The V gene is TRBV27, the J gene TRBJ2-7, with a weak D call TRBD2 (5 bases). CDR1 is MNHEY and CDR2 is SMNVEV in the germline V gene (reference sequence). This CDR3 has 13 residues. The V gene lost 6 bases and the J gene lost 2 bases, with 11 bases spanning the gap. In DNA form, the CDR3 reads TGTGCCAGCAGGAGAACCGGGACCTACGAGCAGTACTTC. It is translated as CASRRTGTYEQYF.

The chain carries TRBV7-2 and TRBJ1-2; D possibly corresponds to TRBD1 (6 bases). CDR3 length equals 13 residues. V shed 6 bases and J shed 5 bases, with 13 bases lying between them. Germline lookup yields CDR1 SGHTA and CDR2 FQGNSA. The CDR3 region is CASSSDRKYGYTF. The CDR3 region has the DNA TGTGCCAGCAGTTCGGACAGAAAGTATGGCTACACCTTC.

This clone was detected only once. The rearrangement uses TRBV5-1 and TRBJ2-7; no firm D call. CDR1 SGHRS and CDR2 YFSETQ come from the germline V gene. V was shortened by 3 bases and J by 1 base, with 17 bases between the two germline ends. The CDR3 runs 16 residues. CDR3: CASSYRGGESSYEQYF. Here the CDR3 DNA reads TGCGCCAGCAGCTACCGAGGTGGGGAATCATCCTACGAGCAGTACTTC.

V gene TRBV2 combines with J gene TRBJ1-4; the match to TRBD1 covers 8 bases. In germline, CDR1 is SNHLY, CDR2 FYNNEI. J lost 5 bases, V lost 2 bases, and 4 bases had no gene match. This CDR3 has 15 amino acids. CDR3 coding DNA: TGTGCCAGCAGTGAAACGGGACAGGAGAATGAAAAACTGTTTTTT. It encodes CASSETGQENEKLFF.

The genes are TRBV7-2 and TRBJ1-5; 11 bases line up with TRBD1. The CDR3 runs to 16 residues. The junction had 6 bases not matched to a gene; V was cut back by 1 base and J by 7 bases. Germline loops: CDR1 SGHTA, CDR2 FQGNSA. DNA of the CDR3: TGTGCCAGCAGCTTAGGAACGGGACAGGGGGGACAGCCCCAGCATTTT. Amino acids: CASSLGTGQGGQPQHF.

This clone has just one count. CDR3 coding DNA: TGTGCCAGTAGTCCAGGGGCCCACCGGAGCTCCTACGAGCAGTACTTC. Protein product: CASSPGAHRSSYEQYF. The chain uses TRBV19 and TRBJ2-7; tentative D call: TRBD1 (6 bases). Germline V gene lookup returns CDR1 LNHDA and CDR2 SQIVND (reference sequence). The germline V and J ends were trimmed by 5 bases and 0 bases, with 17 bases remaining between them. There are 16 residues in the CDR3.

V gene TRBV19 combines with J gene TRBJ1-3; D possibly corresponds to TRBD1 (6 bases). Between the trimmed V and J ends, which lost 7 bases and 2 bases, there was a span of 15 bases. The CDR3 has 15 residues. Per the germline V gene, CDR1 is LNHDA and CDR2 is SQIVND (reference sequence). For the CDR3, the DNA is TGTGCCAGTATTTCTCCCAGGACAGCTGGAAACACCATATATTTT. Its translation: CASISPRTAGNTIYF.

The chain uses TRBV28 and TRBJ1-1, with TRBD1 identical over 7 bases. This CDR3 contains 12 residues. Germline CDR1 is MDHEN and CDR2 is SYDVKM. Trimming at V came to 7 bases and at J to 6 bases, leaving 5 bases not matched to a gene. The DNA for the CDR3 is TGTGCCAGCATCGGGGGACAGTCTGAAGCTTTCTTT. Translation: CASIGGQSEAFF.

V usage is TRBV6-4 and J usage is TRBJ2-2; TRBD1 matches 8 bases. Germline-derived CDR1 and CDR2 are MRHNA and SNTAGT. J was trimmed by 4 bases and V by 3 bases; bases with no gene match: 1. The CDR3 is 14 amino acids. The CDR3: CASSEDRGTGELFF. CDR3 bases: TGTGCCAGCAGTGAAGACAGGGGCACCGGGGAGCTGTTTTTT.

This clone has just one count. The rearrangement joins TRBV14 to TRBJ2-3; 7 nucleotides match TRBD1. Germline V CDR1 and CDR2: SGHDN, FVKESK. V dropped 2 bases and J dropped 5; count of bases not matched to a gene: 7. This CDR3 has 15 residues. CDR3 sequence reads: CASSQLGQAGDTQYF. CDR3 DNA sequence: TGTGCCAGCAGCCAACTTGGACAGGCGGGAGATACGCAGTATTTT.

The chain combines TRBV19 with TRBJ1-1; TRBD1 agrees at 7 bases. The V gene's germline CDR1 is LNHDA and CDR2 SQIVND (reference sequence). The CDR3 covers 13 residues. Trimming took 6 bases from V and 6 from J; bases not matched to a gene: 7. CDR3 bases: TGTGCCAGTAGCATCTCAGGGGGGTCTGAAGCTTTCTTT. Translating gives CASSISGGSEAFF.

This chain links TRBV29-1 with TRBJ1-1; D possibly corresponds to TRBD1 (6 bases). The germline CDR1 and CDR2 sequences are SQVTM and ANQGSEA. Trimming removed 3 bases at V and 7 bases at J, with 15 bases between. The CDR3 is 13 amino acids. The chain's CDR3 is CSVDSSGGSEAFF. The CDR3, as DNA: TGCAGCGTTGACTCCAGTGGGGGCAGTGAAGCTTTCTTT. Full variable domain (rest looked up from reference TRBV29-1 and TRBJ1-1): SAVISQKPSRDICQRGTSLTIQCQVDSQVTMMFWYRQQPGQSLTLIATANQGSEATYESGFVIDKFPISRPNLTFSTLTVSNMSPEDSSIYLCSVDSSGGSEAFFGQGTRLTVV.

This clone was picked up one time. J is TRBJ2-7 and V is TRBV7-2; D tentatively fits TRBD1 or TRBD2 (6 bases each). This CDR3 contains 16 residues. V lost 5 bases to trimming and J lost 2 bases, with 19 bases between them. CDR1 and CDR2 from the germline V gene are SGHTA and FQGNSA. This CDR3 is CASSAEGGRGTYEQYF. CDR3 nucleotides: TGTGCCAGCAGCGCCGAAGGGGGGCGGGGAACCTACGAGCAGTACTTC.

The chain joins TRBV4-3 to TRBJ2-1; tentative D call: TRBD1 (6 bases). Germline V gives CDR1 LGHNA, CDR2 YSLEER. Trimming pared 3 bases from V and 7 bases from J, leaving 16 bases between. The CDR3 sequence is 15 residues long. This CDR3 is CASSQDPGAGNEQFF. In DNA, the CDR3 is TGCGCCAGCAGCCAGGATCCAGGGGCCGGGAATGAGCAGTTCTTC.

This chain connects TRBV7-2 to TRBJ1-1; tentative D call: TRBD1 (5 bases). CDR1 and CDR2 (germline): SGHTA, FQGNSA. The CDR3 loop spans 15 amino acids. V shed 4 bases and J shed 5 bases, with 17 bases lying between them. CDR3 sequence: CASSWEAGRETEAFF. CDR3 DNA sequence: TGTGCCAGCAGCTGGGAAGCAGGGAGGGAAACTGAAGCTTTCTTT. Looking up the rest from reference TRBV7-2 and TRBJ1-1 gives the full variable domain: GAGVSQSPSNKVTEKGKDVELRCDPISGHTALYWYRQSLGQGLEFLIYFQGNSAPDKSGLPSDRFSAERTGGSVSTLTIQRTQQEDSAVYLCASSWEAGRETEAFFGQGTRLTVV.

The chain joins TRBV4-2 to TRBJ2-7, with a weak D call TRBD1 (5 bases). Germline assignment: CDR1 LGHNA and CDR2 YNFKEQ. This CDR3 region has 16 residues. V was shortened by 0 bases and J by 4 bases, with 16 bases between the two germline ends. This CDR3 reads CASSQDLVTALYEQYF. The CDR3 nucleotides are TGTGCCAGCAGCCAAGATCTGGTGACAGCTTTGTACGAGCAGTACTTC.

The rearrangement links TRBV6-4 to TRBJ2-7; TRBD1 is a possible D gene (6 bases). The CDR3 sequence is 13 residues long. V was clipped by 6 bases and J by 3 bases, with 12 bases between them. Germline lookup yields CDR1 MRHNA and CDR2 SNTAGT. The CDR3 nucleotides are TGTGCCAGCAGCCCCGGGACAAACTACGAGCAGTACTTC. It specifies CASSPGTNYEQYF.

This clone showed up just once. The chain carries TRBV25-1 and TRBJ2-7, with a tentative D call TRBD1 (5 bases). V dropped 3 bases and J dropped 4 bases, with 7 bases sitting between them. CDR1 MGHDK and CDR2 SYGVNS come from the germline V gene. The CDR3 sequence is 12 residues long. CDR3 sequence reads: CASSETVYEQYF. CDR3 in DNA: TGTGCCAGCAGTGAGACAGTGTACGAGCAGTACTTC.

This sequence joins TRBV11-3 and TRBJ2-6, with D possibly TRBD1 on 6 matching bases. The CDR3 runs 12 residues. Between the trimmed V and J ends, which lost 6 bases and 10 bases, there was a span of 10 bases. Germline lookup yields CDR1 SGHNT and CDR2 YENEEA. The CDR3 sequence: CASSDRLNVLTF. CDR3 DNA sequence: TGTGCCAGCAGTGACAGGCTGAACGTCCTGACTTTC.

This rearrangement joins TRBV29-1 to TRBJ1-5; 11 positions agree with TRBD1. CDR1 SQVTM and CDR2 ANQGSEA come from the germline V gene. After removal of 6 bases from V and 7 bases from J, the junction contained 11 bases not matched to a gene. The CDR3 is 15 residues long. The chain's CDR3 is CSVATGQGAKQPQHF. Here the CDR3 DNA reads TGCAGCGTAGCTACTGGACAGGGGGCGAAGCAGCCCCAGCATTTT.

The chain joins TRBV28 to TRBJ1-5, with D perhaps TRBD1 (6 bases). Trimming removed 4 bases from V and 2 bases from J, with 9 bases in between. The germline V gene encodes CDR1 MDHEN and CDR2 SYDVKM. This CDR3 contains 14 residues. The CDR3 DNA reads as TGTGCCAGCAGTTGGACAGCTCGCAATCAGCCCCAGCATTTT. This codes for CASSWTARNQPQHF.

The chain joins TRBV5-6 to TRBJ2-2; D remains unclear. The CDR3 covers 14 residues. The V end was cut by 4 bases, the J end by 3 bases, with 10 bases between. CDR1 is SGHDT and CDR2 is YYEEEE in the germline V gene. CDR3 sequence (DNA): TGTGCCAGCAGCCCGGACGGACACACCGGGGAGCTGTTTTTT. This gives the protein CASSPDGHTGELFF.

The genes are TRBV7-2 and TRBJ2-3; unclear D gene. Trimming left V 3 bases short and J 6 bases short, with 4 bases between. CDR1 SGHTA and CDR2 FQGNSA come from the germline V gene. CDR3 length: 11 amino acids. CDR3 DNA: TGTGCCAGCAGCTTCTACGATACGCAGTATTTT. Translated, it gives CASSFYDTQYF. Looking up the rest from reference TRBV7-2 and TRBJ2-3 gives the full variable domain: GAGVSQSPSNKVTEKGKDVELRCDPISGHTALYWYRQSLGQGLEFLIYFQGNSAPDKSGLPSDRFSAERTGGSVSTLTIQRTQQEDSAVYLCASSFYDTQYFGPGTRLTVL.

V gene TRBV7-6 combines with J gene TRBJ2-2; D is possibly TRBD1 or TRBD2 (6 bases each). Germline CDR1 SGHVS, CDR2 FNYEAQ. The CDR3 totals 15 residues. V lost 5 bases to trimming and J lost 7 bases, with 17 bases between them. Written as DNA, the CDR3 is TGTGCCAGCAGCCCCCTCCCGGGGGCCGTCGGGGAGCTGTTTTTT. Protein sequence: CASSPLPGAVGELFF.

J is TRBJ1-2 and V is TRBV20-1; D gene uncertain. This CDR3 is built from 11 residues. Germline V lookup: CDR1 DFQATT, CDR2 SNEGSKA (reference sequence). V lost 3 bases and J 7 bases, leaving 9 bases between the germline ends. CDR3 coding DNA: TGCAGTGCTAGTGAGGAGTTTGGCTACACCTTC. Residues: CSASEEFGYTF.

In nucleotides, the CDR3 is TGTGCCAGCAGGACGGGGGGGAGGCAGACCCAGTACTTC. As protein: CASRTGGRQTQYF. The V call is TRBV2, the J call TRBJ2-5, with 8 bases identical to TRBD2. The CDR3 has 13 amino acids. J gave up 6 bases and V 6 bases, and 6 bases lay outside the gene matches. The V gene's germline CDR1 is SNHLY and CDR2 FYNNEI.

The chain links TRBV5-6 to TRBJ2-7; D gene unclear. The CDR3 runs 14 residues. Germline CDR1 is SGHDT and CDR2 is YYEEEE. Deletions cut 1 base from V and 1 base from J, with 9 bases between. The CDR3 reads CASSLSGRSYEQYF. In nucleotides, the CDR3 is TGTGCCAGCAGCTTGTCGGGCAGGTCCTACGAGCAGTACTTC.

This chain connects TRBV2 to TRBJ1-1; D may be TRBD1 (5 bases). The V and J ends lost 4 bases and 4 bases respectively, with 10 bases between them. The CDR3 is 13 residues long. Germline-derived CDR1 and CDR2 are SNHLY and FYNNEI. CDR3 nucleotides: TGTGCCAGCAGTGGTGTTGGGGGCACTGAAGCTTTCTTT. Protein sequence: CASSGVGGTEAFF.

The chain combines TRBV25-1 with TRBJ1-1; D perhaps matches TRBD1 (6 bases). From germline, CDR1 is MGHDK and CDR2 SYGVNS. The CDR3 has 13 residues. Between the trimmed V and J ends, which lost 7 bases and 3 bases, there was a span of 12 bases. The CDR3 region has the DNA TGTGCCAGCACAACTCACAGGGACACTGAAGCTTTCTTT. Protein: CASTTHRDTEAFF.

The CDR3 DNA reads TGTGCCAGCACCCTGGGGAACACTGAAGCTTTCTTT. Protein sequence: CASTLGNTEAFF. The rearrangement joins TRBV28 to TRBJ1-1; no clear D gene. From germline, CDR1 is MDHEN and CDR2 SYDVKM. The CDR3 loop spans 12 amino acids. The V and J ends lost 7 bases and 1 base respectively, with 7 bases between them. Together with reference TRBV28 and TRBJ1-1, the CDR3 gives the full variable domain: DVKVTQSSRYLVKRTGEKVFLECVQDMDHENMFWYRQDPGLGLRLIYFSYDVKMKEKGDIPEGYSVSREKKERFSLILESASTNQTSMYLCASTLGNTEAFFGQGTRLTVV.